This is a list of T cell receptor beta chains from one sample in a study of T cells in localized non-small cell lung cancer. Libraries were prepared by immunoSEQ multiplex PCR; TCRdb keeps only in-frame clonotypes and omits some of them. The sample yields roughly 2,900 clones, approximately 23% seen once. The source material was lung tumor tissue, sampled before any cancer treatment. These TCRs come from a female donor aged 60 or older with stage III lung adenocarcinoma. Both conserved end residues are part of each CDR3. A D gene is named only where the DNA matches it firmly. The size field is filled for only some rows; it gives once, few, many or a size class.

J gene: TRBJ2-7; D gene: .; V gene: TRBV9; clone size: few; CDR3 protein: CASSVTGSDYEQYF; CDR3 DNA: TGTGCCAGCAGCGTTACAGGGTCGGACTACGAGCAGTACTTC
J gene: TRBJ2-7; D gene: .; V gene: TRBV9; clone size: medium-sized; CDR3 protein: CASSVEGSYEQYF; CDR3 DNA: TGTGCCAGCAGCGTAGAGGGAAGCTACGAGCAGTACTTC
J gene: TRBJ1-2; D gene: .; V gene: TRBV25-1; clone size: .; CDR3 protein: CASSELANYGYTF; CDR3 DNA: TGTGCCAGCAGTGAATTAGCTAACTATGGCTACACCTTC
J gene: TRBJ2-3; D gene: TRBD2; V gene: TRBV11-3; clone size: .; CDR3 protein: CASSPGLAGGRTQTDTQYF; CDR3 DNA: TGTGCCAGCAGCCCGGGACTAGCGGGAGGGAGAACGCAGACAGATACGCAGTATTTT
J gene: TRBJ2-2; D gene: TRBD2; V gene: TRBV9; clone size: few; CDR3 protein: CASTPGLAGAGELFF; CDR3 DNA: TGTGCCAGCACCCCAGGACTAGCGGGAGCCGGGGAGCTGTTTTTT
J gene: TRBJ2-5; D gene: .; V gene: TRBV11-3; clone size: few; CDR3 protein: CASSGPADLQETQYF; CDR3 DNA: TGTGCCAGCAGCGGCCCGGCGGACCTTCAAGAGACCCAGTACTTC
J gene: TRBJ2-7; D gene: TRBD2; V gene: TRBV6-8; clone size: few; CDR3 protein: CASSPGRALYEQYF; CDR3 DNA: TGTGCCAGCAGTCCCGGGAGGGCCTTGTACGAGCAGTACTTC
J gene: TRBJ1-1; D gene: .; V gene: TRBV5-1; clone size: .; CDR3 protein: CASSLNAGGNTEAFF; CDR3 DNA: TGCGCCAGCAGTTTGAATGCGGGAGGGAACACTGAAGCTTTCTTT
J gene: TRBJ2-2; D gene: TRBD2; V gene: TRBV28; clone size: once; CDR3 protein: CASSLVLAGVTGELFF; CDR3 DNA: TGTGCCAGCAGTTTGGTCCTAGCGGGAGTCACCGGGGAGCTGTTTTTT
J gene: TRBJ2-5; D gene: .; V gene: TRBV23-1; clone size: .; CDR3 protein: CASSAKGQETQYF; CDR3 DNA: TGCGCCAGCAGCGCGAAGGGGCAAGAGACCCAGTACTTC
J gene: TRBJ1-2; D gene: .; V gene: TRBV11-3; clone size: medium-sized; CDR3 protein: CASSSSGTPNGYTF; CDR3 DNA: TGTGCCAGCAGCTCCTCCGGGACACCAAATGGCTACACCTTC
J gene: TRBJ1-1; D gene: TRBD1; V gene: TRBV6-8; clone size: .; CDR3 protein: CAISGKQGGNTEAFF; CDR3 DNA: TGTGCCATCAGTGGGAAACAGGGGGGGAACACTGAAGCTTTCTTT
J gene: TRBJ1-4; D gene: .; V gene: TRBV6-8; clone size: .; CDR3 protein: CASSFIGPDEKLFF; CDR3 DNA: TGTGCCAGCAGTTTCATCGGCCCCGACGAAAAACTGTTTTTT
J gene: TRBJ2-6; D gene: .; V gene: TRBV18; clone size: once; CDR3 protein: CASSPGGDSGANVLTF; CDR3 DNA: TGTGCCAGCTCACCCGGTGGGGACTCTGGGGCCAACGTCCTGACTTTC
J gene: TRBJ2-2; D gene: .; V gene: TRBV29-1; clone size: .; CDR3 protein: CSGRSSATTPGELFF; CDR3 DNA: TGCAGCGGCCGCTCCAGCGCCACAACCCCCGGGGAGCTGTTTTTT
J gene: TRBJ2-1; D gene: .; V gene: TRBV30; clone size: few; CDR3 protein: CAWSYFRGDLNIPYNEQFF; CDR3 DNA: TGTGCCTGGAGTTACTTCAGGGGGGACTTAAATATACCCTACAATGAGCAGTTCTTC
J gene: TRBJ2-1; D gene: TRBD2; V gene: TRBV7-2; clone size: .; CDR3 protein: CASSSNSGRGNEQFF; CDR3 DNA: TGTGCCAGCAGCTCCAATAGCGGGAGAGGGAATGAGCAGTTCTTC
J gene: TRBJ1-2; D gene: .; V gene: TRBV11-3; clone size: medium-sized; CDR3 protein: CASSLTGGDVNGYTF; CDR3 DNA: TGTGCCAGCAGCTTGACGGGAGGCGACGTGAATGGCTACACCTTC
J gene: TRBJ2-3; D gene: .; V gene: TRBV19; clone size: .; CDR3 protein: CASSTRVPRFGTDTQYF; CDR3 DNA: TGTGCCAGTAGTACCCGGGTACCCAGATTTGGCACAGATACGCAGTATTTT
J gene: TRBJ1-3; D gene: .; V gene: TRBV6-8; clone size: few; CDR3 protein: CASSSPGGTSSGNTIYF; CDR3 DNA: TGTGCCAGCAGTTCCCCGGGGGGAACTTCCTCTGGAAACACCATATATTTT
J gene: TRBJ2-2; D gene: .; V gene: TRBV30; clone size: .; CDR3 protein: CASDWGVSGELFF; CDR3 DNA: TGTGCCTCCGACTGGGGGGTGTCCGGGGAGCTGTTTTTT
J gene: TRBJ2-5; D gene: .; V gene: TRBV11-3; clone size: few; CDR3 protein: CASSPSLQVGQETQYF; CDR3 DNA: TGTGCCAGCAGTCCTAGCCTCCAGGTTGGGCAAGAGACCCAGTACTTC
J gene: TRBJ1-1; D gene: TRBD1; V gene: TRBV9; clone size: few; CDR3 protein: CASSPRDRRNTEAFF; CDR3 DNA: TGTGCCAGCAGCCCCCGGGACAGGAGGAACACTGAAGCTTTCTTT
J gene: TRBJ2-1; D gene: TRBD2; V gene: TRBV7-6; clone size: .; CDR3 protein: CASSQDQRENEQFF; CDR3 DNA: TGTGCCAGCAGCCAAGACCAGCGGGAGAATGAGCAGTTCTTC
J gene: TRBJ1-3; D gene: .; V gene: TRBV9; clone size: .; CDR3 protein: CGRSRGDSGNTIYF; CDR3 DNA: TGTGGGCGGTCTAGGGGAGACTCTGGAAACACCATATATTTT
J gene: TRBJ2-5; D gene: .; V gene: TRBV12-5; clone size: .; CDR3 protein: CASGLVPRVEGSRETQYF; CDR3 DNA: TGTGCTAGTGGTTTGGTCCCTCGAGTGGAGGGGAGTCGAGAGACCCAGTACTTC
J gene: TRBJ1-5; D gene: .; V gene: TRBV6-8; clone size: medium-sized; CDR3 protein: CASSRTAYSNQPQHF; CDR3 DNA: TGTGCCAGCAGCAGGACAGCTTATAGCAATCAGCCCCAGCATTTT
J gene: TRBJ2-2; D gene: TRBD1; V gene: TRBV7-6; clone size: .; CDR3 protein: CASNLQGFISNTGELFF; CDR3 DNA: TGTGCCAGCAACCTACAGGGGTTCATTTCGAACACCGGGGAGCTGTTTTTT
J gene: TRBJ1-1; D gene: .; V gene: TRBV11-3; clone size: few; CDR3 protein: CASSLALANTEAFF; CDR3 DNA: TGTGCCAGCAGCTTGGCCCTTGCGAACACTGAAGCTTTCTTT
J gene: TRBJ2-2; D gene: TRBD1; V gene: TRBV11-3; clone size: medium-sized; CDR3 protein: CASSGQLNTGELFF; CDR3 DNA: TGTGCCAGCTCGGGACAGTTGAACACCGGGGAGCTGTTTTTT
J gene: TRBJ2-1; D gene: TRBD1; V gene: TRBV6-8; clone size: few; CDR3 protein: CASSHGQGTYNEQFF; CDR3 DNA: TGTGCCAGCAGTCATGGACAGGGGACCTACAATGAGCAGTTCTTC
J gene: TRBJ2-7; D gene: .; V gene: TRBV11-3; clone size: few; CDR3 protein: CASSLVRTPSYEQYF; CDR3 DNA: TGTGCCAGCAGCTTGGTCAGGACTCCTTCCTACGAGCAGTACTTC
J gene: TRBJ1-1; D gene: .; V gene: TRBV12-5; clone size: .; CDR3 protein: CASTENLNTEAFF; CDR3 DNA: TGTGCCAGCACCGAGAATCTGAACACTGAAGCTTTCTTT
J gene: TRBJ2-6; D gene: .; V gene: TRBV14; clone size: few; CDR3 protein: CASLQRTRGYRAFSGANVLTF; CDR3 DNA: TGTGCCAGCCTCCAACGCACGAGGGGTTACAGGGCCTTCTCTGGGGCCAACGTCCTGACTTTC
J gene: TRBJ2-1; D gene: .; V gene: TRBV7-5; clone size: .; CDR3 protein: CASSLEGLAPLSEQFF; CDR3 DNA: TGTGCCAGCAGCTTAGAGGGACTAGCCCCCCTGAGTGAGCAGTTCTTC
J gene: TRBJ2-7; D gene: TRBD1; V gene: TRBV4-1; clone size: .; CDR3 protein: CASSFDRATYEQYF; CDR3 DNA: TGCGCCAGCAGCTTCGACAGGGCTACCTACGAGCAGTACTTC
J gene: TRBJ1-2; D gene: TRBD1; V gene: TRBV28; clone size: once; CDR3 protein: CASSLTGARDYGYTF; CDR3 DNA: TGTGCCAGCAGTCTAACAGGGGCCCGAGACTATGGCTACACCTTC
J gene: TRBJ1-5; D gene: .; V gene: TRBV15; clone size: .; CDR3 protein: CATSRDKGPQPQHF; CDR3 DNA: TGTGCCACCAGCAGAGATAAGGGCCCTCAGCCCCAGCATTTT
J gene: TRBJ2-2; D gene: TRBD1; V gene: TRBV23-1; clone size: once; CDR3 protein: CASSHHGQGAGELFF; CDR3 DNA: TGCGCCAGCAGTCACCACGGACAGGGGGCCGGGGAGCTGTTTTTT
J gene: TRBJ2-7; D gene: TRBD2; V gene: TRBV12-5; clone size: .; CDR3 protein: CASAFSGNSYEQYF; CDR3 DNA: TGTGCTAGTGCCTTTAGCGGGAATTCCTACGAGCAGTACTTC
J gene: TRBJ2-1; D gene: TRBD2; V gene: TRBV11-3; clone size: .; CDR3 protein: CASSLGLAGEGSYNEQFF; CDR3 DNA: TGTGCCAGCAGCTTAGGACTAGCGGGAGAAGGATCCTACAATGAGCAGTTCTTC
J gene: TRBJ2-7; D gene: TRBD2; V gene: TRBV10-3; clone size: few; CDR3 protein: CARASSGFYEQYF; CDR3 DNA: TGTGCCCGGGCGTCTAGCGGGTTCTACGAGCAGTACTTC
J gene: TRBJ2-3; D gene: .; V gene: TRBV25-1; clone size: few; CDR3 protein: CASSDTERTDTQYF; CDR3 DNA: TGTGCCAGCAGTGACACAGAGCGCACAGATACGCAGTATTTT
J gene: TRBJ2-1; D gene: .; V gene: TRBV11-3; clone size: few; CDR3 protein: CASSVDGGLDNEQFF; CDR3 DNA: TGTGCCAGCAGCGTCGATGGGGGACTGGACAATGAGCAGTTCTTC
J gene: TRBJ2-7; D gene: .; V gene: TRBV4-1; clone size: few; CDR3 protein: CASSQARDLPYEQYF; CDR3 DNA: TGCGCCAGCAGCCAAGCCCGGGACTTGCCCTACGAGCAGTACTTC
J gene: TRBJ1-5; D gene: TRBD1; V gene: TRBV6-8; clone size: .; CDR3 protein: CASSRTGYQPQHF; CDR3 DNA: TGTGCCAGCAGTAGGACAGGATATCAGCCCCAGCATTTT
J gene: TRBJ1-1; D gene: .; V gene: TRBV5-1; clone size: .; CDR3 protein: CASSLVQQNTEAFF; CDR3 DNA: TGCGCCAGCAGCTTGGTACAACAGAACACTGAAGCTTTCTTT
J gene: TRBJ2-1; D gene: .; V gene: TRBV6-8; clone size: medium-sized; CDR3 protein: CASKGGGMNEQFF; CDR3 DNA: TGTGCCAGCAAAGGAGGCGGGATGAATGAGCAGTTCTTC
J gene: TRBJ2-3; D gene: TRBD2; V gene: TRBV29-1; clone size: .; CDR3 protein: CSVEGGGDTQYF; CDR3 DNA: TGCAGCGTTGAGGGCGGGGGGGATACGCAGTATTTT
J gene: TRBJ1-2; D gene: .; V gene: TRBV6-8; clone size: few; CDR3 protein: CASSGESALGGYTF; CDR3 DNA: TGTGCCAGCAGTGGGGAATCTGCCCTGGGTGGCTACACCTTC
J gene: TRBJ1-3; D gene: .; V gene: TRBV9; clone size: large; CDR3 protein: CARTTGDSGNTIYF; CDR3 DNA: TGTGCCAGGACGACAGGAGACTCTGGAAACACCATATATTTT